Listed below are T cell receptor beta chains from one sample, sequenced in a study of T cell changes during pregnancy in multiple sclerosis. TCRdb keeps only in-frame clones here, not all; method: immunoSEQ multiplex PCR. Found here are more than 55,000 clones, around 93% of them singletons; the top ten hold about 3.7%. The starting material was peripheral blood, obtained after pregnancy. The receptors were gathered from a female donor in good health, enrolled as a control in a pregnancy study. CDR3s include the opening cysteine and the closing phenylalanine or tryptophan. The order of the fields is J gene, V gene, CDR3 protein.

>TRBJ2-1|TRBV7-9
CASSPDRVGQFF
>TRBJ2-4|TRBV2
CASSGHTSRLALAKNIQYF
>TRBJ2-7|TRBV5-1
CASSFAWPYEQYF
>TRBJ1-1|TRBV7-3
CASSLDGKDTEAFF
>TRBJ2-1|TRBV5-4
CASSLGGSSSYNEQFF
>TRBJ2-7|TRBV7-2
CASSLQTSGGVHEQYF
>TRBJ2-1|TRBV19
CASSTQRLAGGYNEQFF
>TRBJ1-1|TRBV7-3
CASKGQGAFTEAFF
>TRBJ2-2|TRBV4-3
CASSVRFPSNTGELFF
>TRBJ1-2|TRBV29-1
CSVEKWNREGYTF
>TRBJ2-1|TRBV7-9
CASSPEGLAGGGNEQFF
>TRBJ2-1|TRBV2
CASRLRGGGGLYEQFF
>TRBJ1-5|TRBV15
CATSTYPGGTGGRGNQPQHF
>TRBJ1-1|TRBV29-1
CSVGGGAFF
>TRBJ2-3|TRBV5-1
CASSFVASTDTQYF
>TRBJ2-7|TRBV29-1
CSVVRSDRSTYEQYF
>TRBJ2-1|TRBV7-2
CASSLFPFSLYNEQFF
>TRBJ2-1|TRBV30
CAWSGPGTGVIHEQFF
>TRBJ2-5|TRBV7-8
CASSIQGVGETQYF
>TRBJ2-3|TRBV4-1
CASSQGTSGDTQYF
>TRBJ2-5|TRBV5-8
CASSLSVGSGLGTQYF
>TRBJ2-3|TRBV9
CASSAPSSRGQYF
>TRBJ1-5|TRBV28
CASSSVVRTVYPQPQHF
>TRBJ2-7|TRBV11-1
CATSDRDSAYEQYF
>TRBJ2-5|TRBV19
CASSNGLISYQETQYF
>TRBJ1-6|TRBV6-1
CASSAPLVSSYNSPLHF
>TRBJ2-2|TRBV27
CASRIGQGKNTGELFF
>TRBJ2-3|TRBV7-2
CASSLGRVSTDTQYF
>TRBJ1-5|TRBV12-5
CASGGGGNGQPQHF
>TRBJ2-3|TRBV6-4
CASSVEERDTQYF
>TRBJ2-7|TRBV2
CASSDGQGDNEQYF
>TRBJ1-5|TRBV7-2
CASSLVGTVSDPQHF
>TRBJ1-1|TRBV18
CASSPLDRNTEAFF
>TRBJ2-7|TRBV21-1
CASSAIYEQYF
>TRBJ2-1|TRBV21-1
CASTKRGRPNEQFF
>TRBJ1-1|TRBV13
CASSSRTGEMGTEAFF
>TRBJ1-2|TRBV6-4
CASTPEQGEYGYTF
>TRBJ2-2|TRBV4-3
CASSQELGARGQGDTGELFF
>TRBJ1-1|TRBV5-1
CASTFTGVNTEAFF
>TRBJ1-3|TRBV19
CASIGGQGNTIYF
>TRBJ1-5|TRBV5-5
CASSLDWRNQPQHF
>TRBJ2-5|TRBV11-2
CASSLDVWGLQETQYF
>TRBJ1-2|TRBV5-4
CASSLEFANYGYTF
>TRBJ1-1|TRBV9
CASSTNRAGSTEAFF
>TRBJ1-1|TRBV4-2
CASSQEGGQGLNTEAFF
>TRBJ2-2|TRBV18
CASSPEQGVAGELFF
>TRBJ2-7|TRBV27
CASSGGTGVFDEQYF
>TRBJ2-7|TRBV7-9
CASSSNYEQYF